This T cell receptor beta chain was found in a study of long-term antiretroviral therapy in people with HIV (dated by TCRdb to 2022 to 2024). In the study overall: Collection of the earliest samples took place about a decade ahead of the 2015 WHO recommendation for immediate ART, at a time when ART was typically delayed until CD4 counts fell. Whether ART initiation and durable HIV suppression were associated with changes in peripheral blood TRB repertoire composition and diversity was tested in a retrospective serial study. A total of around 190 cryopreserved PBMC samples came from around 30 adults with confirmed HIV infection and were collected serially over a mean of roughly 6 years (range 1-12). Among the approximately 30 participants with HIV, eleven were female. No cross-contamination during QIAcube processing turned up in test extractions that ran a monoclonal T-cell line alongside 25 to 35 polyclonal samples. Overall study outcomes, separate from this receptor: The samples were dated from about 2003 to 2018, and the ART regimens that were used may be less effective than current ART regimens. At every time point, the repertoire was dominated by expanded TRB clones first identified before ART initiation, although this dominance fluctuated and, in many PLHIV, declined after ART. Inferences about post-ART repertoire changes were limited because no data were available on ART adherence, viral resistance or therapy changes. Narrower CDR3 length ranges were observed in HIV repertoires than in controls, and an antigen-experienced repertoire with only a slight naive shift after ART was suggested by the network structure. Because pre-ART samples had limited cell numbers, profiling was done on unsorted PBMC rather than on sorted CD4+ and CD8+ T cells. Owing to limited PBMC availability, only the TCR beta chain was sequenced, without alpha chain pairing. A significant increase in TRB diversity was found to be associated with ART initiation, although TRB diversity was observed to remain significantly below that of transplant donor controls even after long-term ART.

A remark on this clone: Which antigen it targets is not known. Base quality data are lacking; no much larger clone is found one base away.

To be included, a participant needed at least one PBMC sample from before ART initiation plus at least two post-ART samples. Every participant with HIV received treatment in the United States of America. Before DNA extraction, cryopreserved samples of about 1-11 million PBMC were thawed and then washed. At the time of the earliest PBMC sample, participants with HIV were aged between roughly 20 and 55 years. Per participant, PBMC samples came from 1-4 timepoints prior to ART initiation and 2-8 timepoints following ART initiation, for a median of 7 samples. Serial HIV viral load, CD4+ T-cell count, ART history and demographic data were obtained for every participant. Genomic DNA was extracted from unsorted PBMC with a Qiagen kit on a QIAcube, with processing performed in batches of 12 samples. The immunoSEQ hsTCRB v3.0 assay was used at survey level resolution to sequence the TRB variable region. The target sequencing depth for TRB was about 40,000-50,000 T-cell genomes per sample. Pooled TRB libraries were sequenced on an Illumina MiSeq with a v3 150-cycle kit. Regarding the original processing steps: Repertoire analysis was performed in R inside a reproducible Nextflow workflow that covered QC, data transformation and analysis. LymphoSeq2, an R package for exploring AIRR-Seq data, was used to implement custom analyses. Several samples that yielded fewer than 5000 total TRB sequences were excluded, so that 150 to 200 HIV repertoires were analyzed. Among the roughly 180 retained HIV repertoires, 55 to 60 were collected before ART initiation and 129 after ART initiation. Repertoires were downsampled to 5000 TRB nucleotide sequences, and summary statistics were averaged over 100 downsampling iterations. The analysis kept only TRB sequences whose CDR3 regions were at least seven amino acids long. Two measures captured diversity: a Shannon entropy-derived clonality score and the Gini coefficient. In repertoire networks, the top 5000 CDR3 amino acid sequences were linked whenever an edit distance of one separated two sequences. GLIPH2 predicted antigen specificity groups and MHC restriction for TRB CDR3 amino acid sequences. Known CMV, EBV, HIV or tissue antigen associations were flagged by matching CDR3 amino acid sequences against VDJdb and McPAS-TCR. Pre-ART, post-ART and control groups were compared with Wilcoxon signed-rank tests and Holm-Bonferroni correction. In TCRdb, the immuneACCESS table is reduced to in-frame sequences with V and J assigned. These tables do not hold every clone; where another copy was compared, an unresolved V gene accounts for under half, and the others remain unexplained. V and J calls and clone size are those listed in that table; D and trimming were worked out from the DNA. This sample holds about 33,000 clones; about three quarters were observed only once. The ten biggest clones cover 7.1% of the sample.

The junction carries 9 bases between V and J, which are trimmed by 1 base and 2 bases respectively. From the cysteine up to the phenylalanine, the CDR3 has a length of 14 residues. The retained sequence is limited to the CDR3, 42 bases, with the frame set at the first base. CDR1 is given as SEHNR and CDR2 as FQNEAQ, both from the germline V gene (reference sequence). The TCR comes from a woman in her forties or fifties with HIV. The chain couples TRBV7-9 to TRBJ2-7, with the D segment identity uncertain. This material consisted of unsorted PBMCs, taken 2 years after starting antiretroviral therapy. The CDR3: CASSLGGGTYEQYF. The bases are TGTGCCAGCAGCTTAGGAGGCGGAACCTACGAGCAGTACTTC.